Shown below are 29 T cell receptor beta chains from a single sample sequenced in a study of tumor-infiltrating lymphocytes in primary liver carcinoma. Total RNA (around 510 ng) served as template for TCR beta cDNA synthesis primed by a constant-region primer. Construction of TCR beta libraries relied on three successive nested multiplex PCR rounds employing slightly modified ARM-PCR. Primers for the first two PCR rounds were TRBV1-TRBV30 forward primers and a C-beta reverse primer (approximately 10 cycles per round). TCRdb independently ran MiXCR on the multiplex PCR reads; one entry per CDR3 protein. The table has around 70,000 distinct CDR3 sequences, roughly two thirds seen once. Scientists recovered RNA and DNA together from roughly 20-30 mg of unsorted bulk tissue. The sequenced sample consisted of liver tumor tissue from sampling region 4. Documented subset: tumor region T4, right-lateral pole. These receptors were taken from a man in his forties with primary liver carcinoma and hepatitis B virus infection.

In regard to this clonotype: Relative to the germline gene, one junction end is altered; a read error may explain this. The V and J genes are TRBV11-2 and TRBJ2-1, with 9 bases fitting TRBD1. The CDR3 consists of 17 residues. CDR1 is SGHAT and CDR2 is FQNNGV in the germline V gene. CDR3 protein: CASILTHGQGYWGEQFF. DNA of the CDR3: TGTGCCAGCATCTTAACCCACGGACAGGGGTACTGGGGTGAGCAGTTCTTC.

This clonotype was found a few times. Germline and junction disagree at one end, which may indicate a read error. This chain connects TRBV6-1 to TRBJ2-7; D might be TRBD2 (5 bases). The germline gives CDR1 MNHNS, CDR2 SASEGT. The CDR3 covers 15 residues. CDR3 region: CANSVMAHRDDEQYF. The DNA for the CDR3 is TGTGCCAACAGTGTAATGGCACACCGGGATGACGAGCAGTACTTC.

With regard to this clonotype: A junction boundary mismatches the germline segment, possibly from a read error. The V and J genes are TRBV6-5 and TRBJ2-1; D might be TRBD1 (5 bases). Germline V lookup: CDR1 MNHEY, CDR2 SVGAGI. The CDR3 extends over 14 amino acids. CDR3 coding DNA: TGTGCCAACAGACCGCTTGGACAATCCAATGAGCAGTTTTTC. It translates to CANRPLGQSNEQFF.

On this clonotype: Here the CDR3 omits its conserved ending phenylalanine or tryptophan, so a read error is the likely source. The J gene is TRBJ2-7, the V gene TRBV6-5, with TRBD2 matching over 7 bases. The germline V gene encodes CDR1 MNHEY and CDR2 SVGAGI. The junction had 11 bases not matched to a gene; V was cut back by 5 bases and J by 1 base. This CDR3 is built from 16 residues. This CDR3 reads CASSKNGGEASYEQYL. CDR3 in DNA: TGTGCCAGCAGTAAGAATGGGGGGGAAGCTTCCTACGAGCAGTACTTA.

Turning to this clonotype: A junction end diverges from the germline sequence, so it may reflect a read error. The chain has TRBV11-2 and TRBJ2-7; weak D call: TRBD1 (6 bases). Per the germline V gene, CDR1 is SGHAT and CDR2 is FQNNGV. CDR3 length equals 17 residues. The CDR3 is CASSLDFGTPSSHEHYF. CDR3 sequence (DNA): TGTGCCAGCAGCTTAGACTTCGGGACACCTAGCTCCCACGAGCACTACTTC.

A note on this clonotype: A much larger clone differs from this one at a single base, so this may be a read error. The rearrangement uses TRBV7-9 and TRBJ2-1; D not certain. The V end lost 1 base, the J end lost 8 bases, and 6 bases lay between the germline ends. This CDR3 contains 12 residues. Germline V CDR1 and CDR2: SEHNR, FQNEAQ (reference sequence). The CDR3: CASSLGFDEQFF. Here the CDR3 DNA reads TGTGCCAGCAGCTTAGGGTTCGATGAGCAGTTCTTC.

This clonotype occurred once. A junction boundary mismatches the germline segment, possibly from a read error. V is TRBV4-1 and J is TRBJ2-3; 14 positions match TRBD2. Germline CDR1 MGHRA, CDR2 YSYEKL. The CDR3 extends over 15 amino acids. The CDR3 sequence: CSSSLTGTSGSTQYF. CDR3 DNA: TGCTCCAGCAGCCTCACTGGGACTAGCGGGAGCACGCAGTATTTT.

This clonotype was found a few times. Being one base from a much bigger clone, this may be a read error. V and J are TRBV7-8 and TRBJ2-5; the D gene is possibly TRBD2 (6 bases). CDR3 length: 14 amino acids. Trimming took 6 bases from V and 1 from J, leaving 12 bases between them. Germline V gene lookup returns CDR1 SGHVS and CDR2 FQNEAQ. The CDR3 sequence is CASRTGLTQETQYF. Written as DNA, the CDR3 is TGTGCCAGCAGGACGGGACTGACCCAAGAGACCCAGTACTTC. Based on the CDR3 plus reference TRBV7-8 and TRBJ2-5, the full variable domain is GAGVSQSPRYKVAKRGQDVALRCDPISGHVSLFWYQQALGQGPEFLTYFQNEAQLDKSGLPSDRFFAERPEGSVSTLKIQRTQQEDSAVYLCASRTGLTQETQYFGPGTRLLVL.

A remark on this clonotype: Being one base from a much bigger clone, this may be a read error. The gene calls are TRBV12-3 or TRBV12-4 and TRBJ2-7, with 8 bases lining up with TRBD2. The CDR3 is made up of 15 amino acids. V shed 2 bases and J 4 bases; nucleotides not matched to a gene: 7. This CDR3 is CASSLSTSVVYEQYF. The CDR3 DNA follows: TGTGCCAGCAGTTTATCGACTAGCGTGGTGTACGAGCAGTACTTC.

Turning to this clonotype: A read error may account for a junction end that differs from germline. The rearrangement links TRBV5-4 to TRBJ2-3; D is tentatively TRBD1 or TRBD2 (5 bases each). The CDR3 totals 15 residues. Germline loops: CDR1 SGHNT, CDR2 YYREEE (reference sequence). The DNA of the CDR3 is TGTGCCGGCAGGGCTAACGGGACCGGGACAGATACGCAGTATTTT. It is translated as CAGRANGTGTDTQYF.

This clonotype was found many times. This chain's CDR3 is CASTWAVVRTDTQYF. CDR3 nucleotides: TGTGCCAGCACTTGGGCGGTGGTCCGCACAGATACGCAGTATTTT. This rearrangement joins TRBV28 to TRBJ2-3, with no clear D. This CDR3 has 15 residues. V dropped 7 bases and J dropped 1 base, with 15 bases sitting between them. Germline V gene lookup returns CDR1 MDHEN and CDR2 SYDVKM.

This clonotype was counted a single time. One base away lies a much larger clone, so this may be a sequencing read error. The J gene is TRBJ2-1, the V gene TRBV7-9; 8 bases agree with TRBD2. The CDR3 is 15 residues long. The V gene's germline CDR1 is SEHNR and CDR2 FQNEAQ (reference sequence). V was pared by 5 bases and J by 8 bases, with 11 bases of the junction left unmatched. The CDR3 spells CASSMQSGSGDEQFF. The CDR3 bases are TGTGCCAGCAGCATGCAGAGCGGGAGTGGGGATGAGCAGTTCTTC.

Concerning this clonotype: An end of the junction does not agree with germline; a read error may underlie this. The rearrangement uses TRBV6-5 and TRBJ1-5; no firm D call. CDR1 is MNHEY and CDR2 is SVGAGI in the germline V gene. CDR3 length: 14 residues. CDR3 DNA sequence: TGCGCCAGCAGTTACAGTTCTGGCAATCAGCCCCAGCATTTT. Its translation is CASSYSSGNQPQHF.

The rearrangement links TRBV4-2 to TRBJ2-7, with 10 bases matching TRBD2. This CDR3 has 18 residues. V shed 4 bases, J shed 1 base, and the junction held 13 bases outside the gene matches. Germline values: CDR1 LGHNA, CDR2 YNFKEQ. The CDR3 here is CASSREGLAGVLSYEQYF. CDR3 DNA sequence: TGTGCCAGCAGCCGAGAGGGGCTAGCGGGAGTTCTGTCCTACGAGCAGTACTTC.

On this clonotype itself: The CDR3 does not close with the conserved phenylalanine or tryptophan, likely indicating a read error. The rearrangement joins TRBV11-2 to TRBJ2-7; 11 bases are shared with TRBD1. After removal of 5 bases from V and 5 bases from J, the junction contained 14 bases not matched to a gene. This CDR3 contains 17 residues. The germline gives CDR1 SGHAT, CDR2 FQNNGV. As DNA, the CDR3 is TGTGCCAGCAGCCCCCGGACAGGGGGCGCTAACATACACGAGCAGTACTCC. As protein: CASSPRTGGANIHEQYS.

This rearrangement joins TRBV29-1 to TRBJ2-7; maybe TRBD1 (6 bases). Trimming removed 6 bases from V and 12 bases from J, with 27 bases in between. The CDR3 length is 14 residues. CDR1 and CDR2 (germline): SQVTM, ANQGSEA. CDR3: CSVQGLQGPDEWYF. The CDR3 nucleotides read TGCAGCGTCCAAGGCCTCCAGGGGCCCGACGAGTGGTACTTC.

For this clonotype: One end of the junction fails to match germline, which may point to a read error. V and J are TRBV6-2 or TRBV6-3 and TRBJ2-7; D is uncertain. From germline, CDR1 is MNHEY and CDR2 SVGEGT. There are 12 residues in the CDR3. This CDR3 is CASSSSAYGQYF. CDR3 DNA sequence: TGTGCCAGCAGTTCGTCCGCCTACGGGCAGTACTTC.

This clonotype was recorded only once. The junction does not match germline at one end; this may be a read error. The genes are TRBV11-2 and TRBJ2-1, with 8 bases matching TRBD2. The CDR3 is made up of 16 amino acids. Germline values: CDR1 SGHAT, CDR2 FQNNGV. The CDR3 DNA is TGTGCCTGCAGCTTGGATATCGGACTAGCCAAGGGTGAGCAGTCCTTC. Its translation is CACSLDIGLAKGEQSF. Full variable domain (missing parts from reference TRBV11-2 and TRBJ2-1): EAGVAQSPRYKIIEKRQSVAFWCNPISGHATLYWYQQILGQGPKLLIQFQNNGVVDDSQLPKDRFSAERLKGVDSTLKIQPAKLEDSAVYLCACSLDIGLAKGEQSFGPGTRLTVL.

The sample holds many counts of this clonotype. V gene TRBV12-3 or TRBV12-4 combines with J gene TRBJ2-2; TRBD1 agrees at 7 bases. The CDR3 has 15 amino acids. The V gene end was trimmed by 6 bases and the J gene end by 2 bases; junction bases not matched to a gene: 6. The CDR3 DNA reads TGTGCCAGCAGCCGGGGACAGCCTAACACCGGGGAGCTGTTTTTT. It translates to CASSRGQPNTGELFF.

This clonotype came up many times. The CDR3 protein is CASSLVGGAPYEQYF. CDR3 nucleotide sequence: TGTGCCAGCAGCTTGGTTGGGGGTGCACCCTACGAGCAGTACTTC. The chain links TRBV5-5 to TRBJ2-7; D may match TRBD1 or TRBD2 (5 bases each). The CDR3 consists of 15 residues. Germline V gives CDR1 SGHKS, CDR2 YYEKEE (reference sequence). The V and J ends lost 0 bases and 2 bases respectively, with 12 bases between them.

Turning to this clonotype: A much larger clone differs by one base, so this may be a read error. The genes are TRBV30 and TRBJ2-5, with no clear D. The CDR3 runs to 14 residues. The V end lost 0 bases, the J end lost 0 bases, and 8 bases lay between the germline ends. Per the germline V gene, CDR1 is GTSNPN and CDR2 is SVGIG (reference sequence). The CDR3 region has the DNA TGTGCCTGGAGTGTACTTTGCTACCAAGAGACCCAGTACTTC. Translation gives CAWSVLCYQETQYF.

This clonotype was recorded a few times. A read error may be the cause here, since a much bigger clone is one base away. The chain employs TRBV10-2 and TRBJ2-3; 12 bases line up with TRBD2. CDR1 and CDR2 from the germline V gene are WSHSY and SAAADI. V trimming: 11 bases; J trimming: 2 bases; junction bases outside the gene matches: 14. The CDR3 runs to 17 residues. CDR3 region: CAGTVGTSGFNTDTQYF. The CDR3 region has the DNA TGCGCCGGCACTGTAGGGACTAGCGGGTTCAACACAGATACGCAGTATTTT.

About this clonotype: One junction end does not reproduce the germline sequence, and a read error may be involved. This chain uses TRBV11-3 with TRBJ2-1, with 7 bases lining up with TRBD2. This CDR3 has 16 amino acids. Germline assignment: CDR1 SGHNT and CDR2 YENEEA. The CDR3 region is CASSLGMSGIRYEQFF. CDR3 in DNA: TGCGCCAGCAGCCTCGGTATGAGCGGGATAAGGTATGAGCAGTTCTTC. Complete variable domain (other parts from reference TRBV11-3 and TRBJ2-1): EAGVVQSPRYKIIEKKQPVAFWCNPISGHNTLYWYLQNLGQGPELLIRYENEEAVDDSQLPKDRFSAERLKGVDSTLKIQPAELGDSAVYLCASSLGMSGIRYEQFFGPGTRLTVL.

The table lists this clonotype with a few counts. An end of the junction differs from the germline gene, which may be a read error. The chain links TRBV11-2 to TRBJ1-1, with unresolved D. The CDR3 is made up of 16 amino acids. Per the germline V gene, CDR1 is SGHAT and CDR2 is FQNNGV. Here the CDR3 reads CASSFDLGGRVAEVFF. The CDR3 coding sequence is TGTGCCAGTAGTTTCGATTTGGGCGGAAGAGTCGCTGAAGTTTTCTTT.

Details on this clonotype: One junction end does not reproduce the germline sequence, and a read error may be involved. The V and J genes are TRBV11-2 and TRBJ2-1; 8 bases are shared with TRBD2. Germline CDR1 and CDR2: SGHAT and FQNNGV. The CDR3 totals 14 residues. CDR3 bases: TGTGCCAGCAGTCCGGGAGGGCCGTACAATGAGCATTCCTTC. Encoded protein: CASSPGGPYNEHSF.

Concerning this clonotype: Its ends do not fully match the called genes, so a read error is possible. V gene TRBV11-3 combines with J gene TRBJ1-1; no reliable D call. Per germline, CDR1 SGHNT and CDR2 YENEEA. The CDR3 extends over 14 amino acids. This chain's CDR3 is CASSSTPMNTEGIF. DNA for the CDR3: TGTGCAAGCAGTTCCACACCCATGAACACTGAAGGTATCTTT.

This clonotype was detected many times. This rearrangement joins TRBV12-3 or TRBV12-4 to TRBJ2-5; 8 bases fit TRBD1. This CDR3 contains 15 residues. V shed 1 base, J shed 5 bases, and the junction held 6 bases outside the gene matches. The CDR3 DNA is TGTGCCAGCAGTTTAGGGGACAGGATATGGGAGACCCAGTACTTC. Its protein is CASSLGDRIWETQYF.

The table lists this clonotype with a few counts. The V call is TRBV7-9, the J call TRBJ1-5; TRBD1 aligns across 10 bases. This CDR3 spans 14 amino acids. CDR1 is SEHNR and CDR2 is FQNEAQ in the germline V gene (reference sequence). Losses at the gene ends were 5 bases for V and 7 bases for J; bases not matched to a gene: 5. The CDR3 DNA follows: TGTGCCAGCAGCCTCGGACAGGGGGGACAGCCCCAGCATTTT. Translating gives CASSLGQGGQPQHF.

On this clonotype: One end of the junction varies from germline; a read error may be responsible. The chain is built from TRBV10-3 and TRBJ1-5, with 9 bases that match TRBD1. This CDR3 has 15 amino acids. Germline V gene sequence: CDR1 ENHRY, CDR2 SYGVKD. The CDR3 sequence: CAMSDPDRGNQPQHF. CDR3 DNA: TGTGCCATGAGTGACCCGGACAGGGGCAATCAGCCTCAGCATTTT.